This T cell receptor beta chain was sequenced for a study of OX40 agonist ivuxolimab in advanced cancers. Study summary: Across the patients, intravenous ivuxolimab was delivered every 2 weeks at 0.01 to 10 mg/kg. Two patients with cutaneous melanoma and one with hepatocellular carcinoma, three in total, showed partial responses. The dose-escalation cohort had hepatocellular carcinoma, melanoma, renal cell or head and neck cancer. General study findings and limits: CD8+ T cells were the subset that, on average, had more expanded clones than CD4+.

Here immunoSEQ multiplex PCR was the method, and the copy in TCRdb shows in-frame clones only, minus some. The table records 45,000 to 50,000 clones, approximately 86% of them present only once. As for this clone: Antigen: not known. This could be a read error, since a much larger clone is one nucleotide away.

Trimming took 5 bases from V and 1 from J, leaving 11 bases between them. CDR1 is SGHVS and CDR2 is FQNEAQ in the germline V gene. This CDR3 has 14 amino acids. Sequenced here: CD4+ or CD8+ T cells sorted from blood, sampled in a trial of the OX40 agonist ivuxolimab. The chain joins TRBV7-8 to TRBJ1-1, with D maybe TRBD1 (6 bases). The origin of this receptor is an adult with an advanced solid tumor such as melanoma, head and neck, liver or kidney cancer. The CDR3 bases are TGTGCCAGCAGCCCGGGACACCAGAACACTGAAGCTTTCTTT. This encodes CASSPGHQNTEAFF.